This T cell receptor (beta chain) appears in the sequencing data of a study of blood T cell repertoires in COVID-19. The CDR3 sequence is 14 residues long. Per germline, CDR1 SEHNR and CDR2 FQNEAQ (reference sequence). V was pared by 4 bases and J by 7 bases, with 13 bases between. The repertoire was sequenced with immunoSEQ multiplex PCR; TCRdb's copy has only in-frame clones and lacks some. The repertoire holds around 150,000 clones, with about 80% as singletons. The sequence derives from a man between 65 and 79 years old with acute or convalescent COVID-19. The chain joins TRBV7-9 to TRBJ2-2; a possible D gene is TRBD2 (5 bases). Source material: peripheral blood. The CDR3 protein is CASSSSLEFGELFF. The CDR3 DNA is TGTGCCAGCAGCTCCTCACTAGAATTCGGGGAGCTGTTTTTT.